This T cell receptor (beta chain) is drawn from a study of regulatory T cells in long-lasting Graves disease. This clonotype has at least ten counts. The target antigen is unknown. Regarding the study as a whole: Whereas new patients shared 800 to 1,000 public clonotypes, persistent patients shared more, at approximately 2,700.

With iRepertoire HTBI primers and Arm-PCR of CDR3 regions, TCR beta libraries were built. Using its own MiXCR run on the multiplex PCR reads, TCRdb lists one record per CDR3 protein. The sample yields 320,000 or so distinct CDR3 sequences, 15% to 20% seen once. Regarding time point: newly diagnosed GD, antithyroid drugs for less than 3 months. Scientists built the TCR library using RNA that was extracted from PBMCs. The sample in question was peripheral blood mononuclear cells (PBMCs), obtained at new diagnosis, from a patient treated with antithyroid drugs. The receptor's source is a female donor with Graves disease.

The CDR3 sequence is CSVESQGGSSYGYTF. The CDR3, as DNA: TGCAGCGTTGAATCCCAGGGAGGGTCCTCCTATGGCTACACCTTC. The genes are TRBV29-1 and TRBJ1-2, with a weak D call TRBD1 (5 bases). This CDR3 has 15 amino acids. Germline V lookup: CDR1 SQVTM, CDR2 ANQGSEA. V shed 2 bases and J shed 4 bases, with 17 bases lying between them.